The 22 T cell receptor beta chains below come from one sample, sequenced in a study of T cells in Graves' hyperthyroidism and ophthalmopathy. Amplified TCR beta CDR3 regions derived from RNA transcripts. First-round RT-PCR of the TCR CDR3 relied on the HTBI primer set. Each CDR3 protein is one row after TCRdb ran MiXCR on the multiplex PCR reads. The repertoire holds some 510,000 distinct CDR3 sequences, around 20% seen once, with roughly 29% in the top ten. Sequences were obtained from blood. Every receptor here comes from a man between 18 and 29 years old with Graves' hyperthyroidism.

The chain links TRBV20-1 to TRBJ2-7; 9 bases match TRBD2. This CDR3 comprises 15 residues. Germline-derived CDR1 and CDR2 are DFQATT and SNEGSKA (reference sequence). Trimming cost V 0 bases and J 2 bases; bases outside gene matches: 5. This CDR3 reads CSARDRREGTYEQYF. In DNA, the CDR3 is TGCAGTGCTAGAGATCGGCGGGAGGGAACCTACGAGCAGTACTTC.

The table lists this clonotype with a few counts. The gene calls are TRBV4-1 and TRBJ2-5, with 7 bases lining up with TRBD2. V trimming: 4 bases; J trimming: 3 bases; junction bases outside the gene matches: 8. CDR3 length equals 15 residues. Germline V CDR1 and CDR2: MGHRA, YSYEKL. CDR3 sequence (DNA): TGCGCCAGCAGCCGCTCCATCAGCGGGGAAGAGACCCAGTACTTC. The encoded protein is CASSRSISGEETQYF.

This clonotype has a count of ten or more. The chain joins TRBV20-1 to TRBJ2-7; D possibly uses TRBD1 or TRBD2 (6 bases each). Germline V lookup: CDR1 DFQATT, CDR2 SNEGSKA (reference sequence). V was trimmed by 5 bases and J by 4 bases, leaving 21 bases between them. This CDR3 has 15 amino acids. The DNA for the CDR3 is TGCAGTGCTCCCCGGGTAGAGGGGGGACGTTACGAGCAGTACTTC. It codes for CSAPRVEGGRYEQYF.

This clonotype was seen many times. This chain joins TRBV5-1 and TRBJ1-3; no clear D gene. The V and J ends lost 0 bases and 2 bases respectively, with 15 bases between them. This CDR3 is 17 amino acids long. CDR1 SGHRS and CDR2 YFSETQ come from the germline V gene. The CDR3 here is CASSLGVFPGPGNTIYF. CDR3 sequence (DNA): TGCGCCAGCAGCTTGGGAGTCTTTCCAGGACCTGGAAACACCATATATTTT.

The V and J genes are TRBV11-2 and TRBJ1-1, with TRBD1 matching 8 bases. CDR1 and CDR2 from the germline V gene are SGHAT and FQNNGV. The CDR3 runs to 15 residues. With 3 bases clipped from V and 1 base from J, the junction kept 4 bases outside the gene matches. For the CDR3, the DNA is TGTGCCAGCAGCTTCACAGGGGGAACGAACACTGAAGCTTTCTTT. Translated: CASSFTGGTNTEAFF.

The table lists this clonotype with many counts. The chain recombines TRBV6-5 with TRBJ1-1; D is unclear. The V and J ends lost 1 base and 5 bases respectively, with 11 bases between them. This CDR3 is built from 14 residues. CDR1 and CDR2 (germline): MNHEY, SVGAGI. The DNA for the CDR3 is TGTGCCAGCAGTTACTACTTTAGTGAGACTGAAGCTTTCTTT. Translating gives CASSYYFSETEAFF.

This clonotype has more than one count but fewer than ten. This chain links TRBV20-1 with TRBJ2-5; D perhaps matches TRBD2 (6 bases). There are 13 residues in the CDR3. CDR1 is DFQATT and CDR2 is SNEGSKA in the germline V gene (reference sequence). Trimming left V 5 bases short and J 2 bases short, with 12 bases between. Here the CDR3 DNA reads TGCAGTGCTTCGGGGACTTCTCAAGAGACCCAGTACTTC. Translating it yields CSASGTSQETQYF.

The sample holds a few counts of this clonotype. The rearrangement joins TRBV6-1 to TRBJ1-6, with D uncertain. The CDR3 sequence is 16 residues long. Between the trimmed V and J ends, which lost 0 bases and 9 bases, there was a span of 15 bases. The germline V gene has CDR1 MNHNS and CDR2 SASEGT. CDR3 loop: CASSEAWESEISPLHF. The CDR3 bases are TGTGCCAGCAGTGAAGCATGGGAGTCTGAGATTTCACCCCTCCACTTT.

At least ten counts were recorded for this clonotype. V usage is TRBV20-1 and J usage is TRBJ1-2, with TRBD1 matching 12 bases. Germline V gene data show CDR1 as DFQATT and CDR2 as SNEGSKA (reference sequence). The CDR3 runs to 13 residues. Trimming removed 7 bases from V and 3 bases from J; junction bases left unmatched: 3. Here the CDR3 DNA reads TGCAGTGTCAGGGACAGGGGGCACTATGGCTACACCTTC. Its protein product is CSVRDRGHYGYTF.

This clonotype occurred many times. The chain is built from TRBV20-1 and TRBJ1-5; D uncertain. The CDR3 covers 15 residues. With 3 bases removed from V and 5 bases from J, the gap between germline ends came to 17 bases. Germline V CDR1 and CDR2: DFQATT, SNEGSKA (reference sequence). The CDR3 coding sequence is TGCAGTGCTAGCAAACCCGGGAGTAAAGATCAGCCCCAGCATTTT. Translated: CSASKPGSKDQPQHF.

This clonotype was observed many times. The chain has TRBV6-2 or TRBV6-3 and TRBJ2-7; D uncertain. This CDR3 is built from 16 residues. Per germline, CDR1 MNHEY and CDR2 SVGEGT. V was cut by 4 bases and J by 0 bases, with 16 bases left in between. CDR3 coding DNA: TGTGCCAGCAGTTCGCAAGGGCTCAAGCCCTCCTACGAGCAGTACTTC. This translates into CASSSQGLKPSYEQYF.

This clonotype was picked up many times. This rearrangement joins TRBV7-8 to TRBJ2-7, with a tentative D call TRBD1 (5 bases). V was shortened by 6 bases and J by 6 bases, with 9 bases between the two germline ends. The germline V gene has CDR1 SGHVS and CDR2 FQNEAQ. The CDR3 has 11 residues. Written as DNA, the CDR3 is TGTGCCAGCAGTATGCAGGGCGAGCAGTACTTC. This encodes CASSMQGEQYF.

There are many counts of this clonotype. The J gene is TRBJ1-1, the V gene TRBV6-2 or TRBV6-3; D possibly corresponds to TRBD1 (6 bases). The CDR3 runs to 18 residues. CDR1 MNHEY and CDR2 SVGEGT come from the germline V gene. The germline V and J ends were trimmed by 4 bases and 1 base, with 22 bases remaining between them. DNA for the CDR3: TGTGCCAGCAGTTCCACCTCAGGGGTTTACTTAGAGAACACTGAAGCTTTCTTT. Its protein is CASSSTSGVYLENTEAFF.

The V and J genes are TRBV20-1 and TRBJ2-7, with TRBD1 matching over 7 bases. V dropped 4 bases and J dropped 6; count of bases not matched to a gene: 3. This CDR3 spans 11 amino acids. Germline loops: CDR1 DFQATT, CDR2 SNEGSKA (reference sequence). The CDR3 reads CSATTGVEQYF. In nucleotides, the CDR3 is TGCAGTGCTACAACAGGGGTCGAGCAGTACTTC.

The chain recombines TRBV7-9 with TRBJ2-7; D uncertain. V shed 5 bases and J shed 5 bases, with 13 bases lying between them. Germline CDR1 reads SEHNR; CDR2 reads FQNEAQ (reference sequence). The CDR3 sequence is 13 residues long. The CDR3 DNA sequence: TGTGCCAGCAGCCTCGGGCCCCTGAACGAGCAGTACTTC. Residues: CASSLGPLNEQYF.

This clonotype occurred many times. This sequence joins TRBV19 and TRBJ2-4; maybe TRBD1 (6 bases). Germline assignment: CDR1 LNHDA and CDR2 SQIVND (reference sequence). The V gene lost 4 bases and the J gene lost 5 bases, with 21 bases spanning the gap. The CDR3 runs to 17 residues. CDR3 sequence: CASSKQVGGRGQNIQYF. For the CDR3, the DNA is TGTGCCAGTAGTAAGCAGGTCGGCGGCAGGGGTCAAAACATTCAGTACTTC.

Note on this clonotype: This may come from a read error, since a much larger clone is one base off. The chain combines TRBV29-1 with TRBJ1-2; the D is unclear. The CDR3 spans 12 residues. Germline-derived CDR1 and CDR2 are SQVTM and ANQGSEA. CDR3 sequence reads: CSVVPGGYGCTF. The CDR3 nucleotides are TGCAGCGTTGTCCCGGGCGGCTATGGCTGCACCTTC.

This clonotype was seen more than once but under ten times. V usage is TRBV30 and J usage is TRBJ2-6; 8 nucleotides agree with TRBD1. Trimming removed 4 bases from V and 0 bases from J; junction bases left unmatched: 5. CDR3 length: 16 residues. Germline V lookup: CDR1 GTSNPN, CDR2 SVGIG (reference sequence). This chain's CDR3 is CAWKGQGHSGANVLTF. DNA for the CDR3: TGTGCCTGGAAAGGACAGGGCCACTCTGGGGCCAACGTCCTGACTTTC.

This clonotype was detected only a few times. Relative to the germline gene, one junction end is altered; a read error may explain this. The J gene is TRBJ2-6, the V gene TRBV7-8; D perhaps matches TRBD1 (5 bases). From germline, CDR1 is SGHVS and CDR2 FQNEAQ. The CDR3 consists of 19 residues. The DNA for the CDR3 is TGTGCCAGCAGCAGTTTTTCGAGCTGGCGAAAGTCTGGGGCCGACGTCCTGACTTTC. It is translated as CASSSFSSWRKSGADVLTF.

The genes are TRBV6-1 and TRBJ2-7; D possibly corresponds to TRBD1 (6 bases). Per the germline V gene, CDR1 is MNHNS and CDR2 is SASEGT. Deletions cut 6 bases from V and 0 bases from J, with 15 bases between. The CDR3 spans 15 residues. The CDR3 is CASSQQQGSSYEQYF. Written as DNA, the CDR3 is TGTGCCAGCAGCCAACAACAGGGTTCCTCCTACGAGCAGTACTTC.

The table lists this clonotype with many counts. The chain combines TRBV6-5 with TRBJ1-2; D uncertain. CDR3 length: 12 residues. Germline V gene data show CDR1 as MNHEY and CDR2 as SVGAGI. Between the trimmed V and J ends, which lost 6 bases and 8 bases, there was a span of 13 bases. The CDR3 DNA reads TGTGCCAGCAGGGCAAGGTTTGGGGGCTACACCTTC. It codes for CASRARFGGYTF.

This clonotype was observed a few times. The CDR3 here is CASSSPGGGNEQFF. The CDR3, as DNA: TGTGCCAGCAGTTCCCCGGGAGGGGGGAATGAGCAGTTCTTC. The chain joins TRBV6-2 or TRBV6-3 to TRBJ2-1; 8 nucleotides align to TRBD2. The CDR3 length is 14 residues. CDR1 is MNHEY, CDR2 SVGEGT, per germline. The junction had 6 bases not matched to a gene; V was cut back by 4 bases and J by 7 bases.